One TCR beta chain is described in this entry. This sample stems from a study of T cell responses to AZD1222 COVID-19 vaccine. TCRdb keeps only in-frame clones here, not all; method: immunoSEQ multiplex PCR. The table lists about 190,000 clones, about nine tenths of them singletons. V lost 0 bases to trimming and J lost 1 base, with 7 bases between them. The CDR3 extends over 15 amino acids. CDR1 is MGHRA and CDR2 is YSYEKL in the germline V gene. The V call is TRBV4-1, the J call TRBJ1-5; D gene uncertain. This sample comprised peripheral blood, obtained on day 0 of AZD1222 vaccination. This TCR derives from an adult in good health. The CDR3 loop reads CASSQDRVSNQPQHF. The CDR3 DNA is TGCGCCAGCAGCCAAGATCGAGTGAGCAATCAGCCCCAGCATTTT.